This record covers a single T cell receptor beta chain. What it binds is not known. These data come from a study of CD4 T cells in relation to SARS-CoV-2 and coronaviruses. In the study overall: Negative control cultures got HIV-1 Nef peptides or no peptide. The restricting HLA molecule for shared crossreactive spike epitopes was mapped.

Study findings and constraints: In around 63% of donors, memory CD4+ clonotypes crossrecognized SARS-CoV-2 and at least one common cold coronavirus spike.

Germline V gives CDR1 SGHRS, CDR2 YFSETQ. V shed 6 bases, J shed 0 bases, and the junction held 11 bases outside the gene matches. The CDR3 runs to 18 residues. TCRdb's table, derived via immunoSEQ multiplex PCR, lists solely in-frame clones and lacks some. This table has 21,000 or so clones, over 65% appearing once. CD4+ T cells from unexposed donors were obtained before the COVID-19 pandemic (2011-2018). The cells were cultured for around ten days before CD4+ T cells were isolated. This clonotype was obtained from a human donor in good health. Sequenced: CD4+ T cells from PBMCs, cultured in vitro. V usage is TRBV5-1 and J usage is TRBJ2-1; 11 nucleotides match TRBD2. The CDR3 protein is CASTGLAGGVSSYNEQFF. The DNA of the CDR3 is TGCGCCAGCACCGGACTAGCGGGCGGGGTTAGCTCCTACAATGAGCAGTTCTTC.